The entry below describes one T cell receptor (beta chain). As yet, its antigen is unknown. The data were obtained in a study of cytomegalovirus exposure and HLA in healthy donors. Across the study: In an early release, HLA-typed donors contributed 80 million to 95 million unique TCR sequences. Study results and caveats: A previous analysis found most TCR beta V segments productive roughly 90% or roughly 30% of the time. Apparent HLA restriction characterized most CMV-associated TCR beta chains in a later analysis. In a later analysis, a missense DCLRE1C variant was linked to TCR beta V- and J-gene trimming.

CDR1 is MNHEY and CDR2 is SVGAGI in the germline V gene. V lost 5 bases and J lost 6; bases outside the gene matches: 2. This CDR3 spans 13 amino acids. Amplification used 60 Vbeta primers and 13 Jbeta primers. This table comes from immunoSEQ multiplex PCR, and its TCRdb copy is limited to in-frame clones, with some not included. The listing contains tens of thousands of clones. The receptor comes from a man in his forties or fifties in good health and CMV-seropositive. The rearrangement uses TRBV6-5 and TRBJ1-4, with TRBD1 matching 8 bases. Sample: PBMCs. This CDR3 is CASSRRGHEKLFF. CDR3 nucleotides: TGTGCCAGCAGTCGCAGGGGGCATGAAAAACTGTTTTTT.